This T cell receptor (beta chain) appears in the sequencing data of a study of shared clonotypes between healthy human individuals (TCRdb year 2020). Study-level background: The cohort included a few men and a couple of women between 18 and 49 years of age. For each donor, three plates each were used for CD4 naive and CD4 memory, two plates were used for CD8 naive, and one plate was used for CD8 memory. Libraries were prepared and TCR repertoires were sequenced by different laboratories using diverse techniques, in order to increase sequencing depth and limit assay-specific biases. To estimate repertoire size and how much clonotype sharing occurs between individuals, the study deeply sequenced the blood TCR repertoires of roughly 5 healthy adults. Each donor's leukapheresis produced roughly between roughly 0.94 and 9.5 billion PBMCs. Paper-wide results and their limitations: The genetic and exposure-history diversity represented was limited by the small number of donors. Based on pairwise subsampling, the degree of clonotype sharing among donors was expected to be affected by sequencing depth. When a handful of donors were compared, the shared fraction of clonotypes was around 5% for naive CD4, over 3% for naive CD8, 2.3% for memory CD4, and around 0.4% for memory CD8. Naive subsets generally had larger estimated clonotype richness than memory subsets did. Even with the large sequencing depth, rarefaction of the sorted-subset datasets indicated that sequencing was incomplete. Compared with non-shared clonotypes, the clonotypes found in all four sorted-subset donors had higher generation probabilities. Sampling was restricted to blood, and TCR repertoires in tissues likely differ from the TCR repertoires found in blood.

Using the deep immunoSEQ assay, multiplex PCR amplified TCR CDR3 regions from genomic DNA. Extracted genomic DNA from each cell subset was distributed evenly across all wells of several immunoSEQ 96-well plates, and each plate was treated as a replicate. For sorted subsets, each replicate PCR was loaded with approximately 0.2 ug genomic DNA, equivalent to approximately 33,000 T cell genomes. Purified libraries were quantified with a Qubit 3.0 fluorometer, sized on a Bioanalyzer 2100, and re-quantified with the KAPA Library Quantification kit. A separate single-read 150-cycle Illumina NextSeq 550 flow cell was used to sequence each immunoSEQ 96-well plate. Per the original workflow: Because the immunoSEQ output held only junctional sequences and lacked quality scores, the filtering could not match the filtering applied to full-length reads. Sequences were annotated with PyIR, a Python wrapper for IgBLAST v1.9, using IMGT germline references to assign V/J genes and CDR3. Reads were removed for weak V/J assignments (E-value above 1e-6), missing CDR3, stop codons, out-of-frame junctions, or ambiguous translated residues. V3J clonotypes were defined as sequences sharing the same inferred V gene, J gene, and CDR3 amino acid sequence. Percentage overlap between repertoires was computed as shared unique clonotypes divided by the size of the smaller repertoire. Repertoire richness was assessed with RTK rarefaction, the Chao1 estimator, and Recon v2.1 estimates of unobserved clonotypes. Generation probabilities were computed with OLGA for all TCRbeta clonotypes obtained by the gDNA method from several donors. The clones in this table, taken by TCRdb from immuneACCESS, are in-frame only. Not every clone is retained; where verified, under half of the shortfall comes from an unresolved V gene, and the cause of the rest is unknown. V and J calls and clone size are as listed in that table; D and trimming were resolved from the DNA. The table for this sample lists about 380,000 clones; around 96% of them were counted only once. 0.32% of the sample is held by the ten biggest clonotypes.

With respect to this clone: There is no known antigen for this receptor. Qualities for individual bases were not recorded, and no much larger clone is one base off.

The CDR1 and CDR2 encoded by the germline V gene are SGDLS and YYNGEE. The trim is 4 bases for V and 2 bases for J, with a gap of 10 bases between the germline ends. The CDR3 spans 14 residues, from the cysteine through the phenylalanine. The retained sequence is limited to the CDR3, 42 bases, with the frame set at the first base. The donors were healthy, HIV-negative adults with no recently reported acute infections or vaccinations. Every donor was a Caucasian adult living in Nashville, Tennessee, USA. The CD8 memory samples were a combination of magnetically selected CD45RO+ cells and CCR7-negative CD45RA+ effector memory (TemRA) cells. Blood was collected by leukapheresis, and PBMCs were isolated by Ficoll-Histopaque density gradient centrifugation and then cryopreserved in liquid nitrogen vapor phase. Purity and quantity of every magnetically sorted T cell population were checked by analytical flow cytometry. Genomic DNA was isolated from every sorted fraction and measured by UV absorbance on a Nanodrop 2000c.

The sequence links TRBV9 to TRBJ1-3; the D gene identity is not certain. This receptor was obtained from a young man in good health. Sequencing used memory CD8+ T cells sorted from blood. The cell subset or site label for this specimen denotes: CD45RO+ cells pooled with CCR7-negative TemRA cells. The sequenced DNA: TGTGCCAGCAGCCCATCTGGCCCTGGAAACACCATATATTTT. Translation gives CASSPSGPGNTIYF.